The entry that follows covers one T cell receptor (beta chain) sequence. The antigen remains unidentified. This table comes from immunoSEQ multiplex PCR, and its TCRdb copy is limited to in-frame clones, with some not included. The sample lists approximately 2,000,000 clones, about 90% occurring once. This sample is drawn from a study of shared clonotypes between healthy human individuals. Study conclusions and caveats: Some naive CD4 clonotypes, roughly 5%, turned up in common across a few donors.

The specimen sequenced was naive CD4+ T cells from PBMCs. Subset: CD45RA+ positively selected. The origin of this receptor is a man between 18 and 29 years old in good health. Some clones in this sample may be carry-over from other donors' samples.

CDR3 bases: TGCGCCAGCAGCTTGGAGTTGCGGCAGCCAACCTACGAGCAGTACTTC. Amino acids: CASSLELRQPTYEQYF. The chain recombines TRBV5-1 with TRBJ2-7; D is ambiguous. This CDR3 contains 16 residues. The ends were cut back, 0 bases at V and 2 bases at J, with 15 bases in the middle. Germline loops: CDR1 SGHRS, CDR2 YFSETQ.